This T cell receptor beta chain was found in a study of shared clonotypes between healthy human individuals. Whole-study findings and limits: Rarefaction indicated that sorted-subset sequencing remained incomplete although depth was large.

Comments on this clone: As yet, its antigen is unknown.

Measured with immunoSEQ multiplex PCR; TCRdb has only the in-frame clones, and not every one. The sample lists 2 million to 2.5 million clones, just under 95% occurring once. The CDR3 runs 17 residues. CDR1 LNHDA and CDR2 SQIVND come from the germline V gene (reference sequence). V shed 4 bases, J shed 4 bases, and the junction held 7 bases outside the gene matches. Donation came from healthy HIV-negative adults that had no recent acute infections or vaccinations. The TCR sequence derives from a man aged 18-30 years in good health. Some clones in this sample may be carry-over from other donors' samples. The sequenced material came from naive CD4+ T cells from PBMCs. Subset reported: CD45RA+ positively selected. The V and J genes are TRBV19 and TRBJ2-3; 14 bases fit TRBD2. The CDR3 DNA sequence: TGTGCCAGTAGTAAAATGGGGACTAGCGGGAGTTCAGATACGCAGTATTTT. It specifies CASSKMGTSGSSDTQYF.